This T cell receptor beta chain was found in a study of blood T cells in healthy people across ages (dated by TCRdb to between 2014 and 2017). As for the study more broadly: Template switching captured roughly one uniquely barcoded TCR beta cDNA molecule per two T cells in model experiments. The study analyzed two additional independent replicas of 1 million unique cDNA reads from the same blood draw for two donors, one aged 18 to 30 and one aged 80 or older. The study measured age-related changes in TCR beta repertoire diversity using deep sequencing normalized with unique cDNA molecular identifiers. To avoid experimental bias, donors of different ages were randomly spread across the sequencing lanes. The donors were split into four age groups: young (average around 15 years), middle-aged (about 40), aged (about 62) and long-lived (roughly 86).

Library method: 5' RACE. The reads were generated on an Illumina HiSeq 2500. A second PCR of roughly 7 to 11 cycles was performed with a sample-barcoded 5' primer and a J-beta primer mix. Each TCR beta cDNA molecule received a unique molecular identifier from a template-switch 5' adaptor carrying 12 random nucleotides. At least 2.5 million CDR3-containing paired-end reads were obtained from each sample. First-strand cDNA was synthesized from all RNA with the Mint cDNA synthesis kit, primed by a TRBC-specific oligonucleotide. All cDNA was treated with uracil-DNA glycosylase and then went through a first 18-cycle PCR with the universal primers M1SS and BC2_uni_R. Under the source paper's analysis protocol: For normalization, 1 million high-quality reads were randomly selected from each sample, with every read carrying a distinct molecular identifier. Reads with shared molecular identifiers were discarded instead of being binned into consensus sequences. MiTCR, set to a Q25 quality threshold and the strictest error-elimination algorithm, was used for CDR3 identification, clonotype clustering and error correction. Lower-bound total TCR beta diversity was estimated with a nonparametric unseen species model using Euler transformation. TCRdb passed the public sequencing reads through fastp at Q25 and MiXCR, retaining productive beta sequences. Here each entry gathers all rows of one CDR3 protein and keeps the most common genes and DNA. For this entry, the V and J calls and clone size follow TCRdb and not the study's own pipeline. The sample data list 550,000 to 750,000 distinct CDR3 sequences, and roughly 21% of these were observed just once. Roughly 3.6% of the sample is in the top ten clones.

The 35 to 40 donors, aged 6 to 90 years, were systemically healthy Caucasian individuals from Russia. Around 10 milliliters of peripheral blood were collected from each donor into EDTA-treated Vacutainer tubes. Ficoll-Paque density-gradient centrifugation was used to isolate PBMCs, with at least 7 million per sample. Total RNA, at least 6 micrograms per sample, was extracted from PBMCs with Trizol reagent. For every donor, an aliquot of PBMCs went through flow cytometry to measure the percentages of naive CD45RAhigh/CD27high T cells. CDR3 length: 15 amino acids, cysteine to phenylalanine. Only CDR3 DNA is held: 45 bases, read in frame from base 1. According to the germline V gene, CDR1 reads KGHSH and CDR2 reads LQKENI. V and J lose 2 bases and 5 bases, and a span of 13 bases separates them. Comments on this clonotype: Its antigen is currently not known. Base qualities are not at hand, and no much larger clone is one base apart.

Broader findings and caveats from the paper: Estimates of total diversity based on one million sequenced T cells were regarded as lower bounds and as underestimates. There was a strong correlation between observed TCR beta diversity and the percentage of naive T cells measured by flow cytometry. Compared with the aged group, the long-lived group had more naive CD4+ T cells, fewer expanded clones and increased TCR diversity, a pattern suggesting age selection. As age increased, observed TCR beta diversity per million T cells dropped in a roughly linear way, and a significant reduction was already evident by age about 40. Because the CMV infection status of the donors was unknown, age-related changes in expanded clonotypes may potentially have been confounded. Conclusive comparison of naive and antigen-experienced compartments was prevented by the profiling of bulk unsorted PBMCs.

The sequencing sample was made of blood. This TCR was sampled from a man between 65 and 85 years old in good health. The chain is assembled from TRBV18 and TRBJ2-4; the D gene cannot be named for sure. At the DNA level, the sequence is TGTGCCAGCTCACCATCGGGCAGGACCCAAAACATTCAGTACTTC. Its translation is CASSPSGRTQNIQYF. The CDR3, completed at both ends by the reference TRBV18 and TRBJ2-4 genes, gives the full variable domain NAGVMQNPRHLVRRRGQEARLRCSPMKGHSHVYWYRQLPEEGLKFMVYLQKENIIDESGMPKERFSAEFPKEGPSILRIQQVVRGDSAAYFCASSPSGRTQNIQYFGAGTRLSVL.